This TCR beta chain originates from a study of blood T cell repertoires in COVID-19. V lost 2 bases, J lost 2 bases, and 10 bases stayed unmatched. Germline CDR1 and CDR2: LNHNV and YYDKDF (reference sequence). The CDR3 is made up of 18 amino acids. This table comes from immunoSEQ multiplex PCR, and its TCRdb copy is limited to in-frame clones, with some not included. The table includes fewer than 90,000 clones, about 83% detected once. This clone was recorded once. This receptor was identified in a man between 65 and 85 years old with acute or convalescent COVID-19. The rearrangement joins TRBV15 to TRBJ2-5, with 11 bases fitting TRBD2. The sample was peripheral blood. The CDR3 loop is CATSRLAGGPRPQETQYF. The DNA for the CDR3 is TGTGCCACCAGCAGACTAGCGGGGGGTCCTCGCCCGCAAGAGACCCAGTACTTC.